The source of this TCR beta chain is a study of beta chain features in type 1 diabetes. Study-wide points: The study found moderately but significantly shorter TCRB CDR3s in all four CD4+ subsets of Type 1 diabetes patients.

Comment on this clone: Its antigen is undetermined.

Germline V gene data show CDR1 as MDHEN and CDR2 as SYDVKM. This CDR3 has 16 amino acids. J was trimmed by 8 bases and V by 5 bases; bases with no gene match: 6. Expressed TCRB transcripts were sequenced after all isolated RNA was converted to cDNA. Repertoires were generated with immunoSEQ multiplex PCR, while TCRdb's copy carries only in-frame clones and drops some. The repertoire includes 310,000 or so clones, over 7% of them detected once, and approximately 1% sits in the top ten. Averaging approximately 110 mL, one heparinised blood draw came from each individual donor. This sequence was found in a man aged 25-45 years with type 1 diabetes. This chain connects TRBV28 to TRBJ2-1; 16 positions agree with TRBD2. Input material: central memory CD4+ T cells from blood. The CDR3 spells CASSGLGLAGGDEQFF. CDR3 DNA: TGTGCCAGCAGTGGCCTGGGACTAGCGGGGGGGGATGAGCAGTTCTTC.